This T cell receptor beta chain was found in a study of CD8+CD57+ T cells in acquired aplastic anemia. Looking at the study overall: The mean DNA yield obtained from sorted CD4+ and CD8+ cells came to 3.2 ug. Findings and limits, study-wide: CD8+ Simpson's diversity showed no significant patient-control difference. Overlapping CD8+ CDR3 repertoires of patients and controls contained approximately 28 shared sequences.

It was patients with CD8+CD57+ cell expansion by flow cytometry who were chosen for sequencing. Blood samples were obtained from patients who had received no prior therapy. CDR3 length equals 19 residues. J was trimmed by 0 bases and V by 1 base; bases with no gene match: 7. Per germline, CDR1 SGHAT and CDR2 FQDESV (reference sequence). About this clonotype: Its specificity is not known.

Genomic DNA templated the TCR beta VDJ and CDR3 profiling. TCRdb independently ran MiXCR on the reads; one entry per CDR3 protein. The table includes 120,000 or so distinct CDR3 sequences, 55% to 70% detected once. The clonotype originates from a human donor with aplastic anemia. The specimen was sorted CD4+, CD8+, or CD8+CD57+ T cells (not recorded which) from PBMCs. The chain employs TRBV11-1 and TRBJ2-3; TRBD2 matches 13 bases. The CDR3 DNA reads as TGTGCCAGCAGCTTAGGTGGACTAGCGGGAGAAACTAGCACAGATACGCAGTATTTT. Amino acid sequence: CASSLGGLAGETSTDTQYF.